This entry lists 2 T cell receptor beta chains sequenced from one sample in a study of long-term antiretroviral therapy in people with HIV. The libraries were made with immunoSEQ v3.0 at survey level. Measured with immunoSEQ multiplex PCR; TCRdb has only the in-frame clones, and not every one. The table shows about 34,000 clones, with about 93% occurring only once. The source material was unsorted PBMCs, sampled about 5.1 years after starting antiretroviral therapy. The receptors shown here come from a woman between 50 and 59 years old with HIV.

This rearrangement joins TRBV7-8 to TRBJ1-1, with D unresolved. Trimming stripped 5 bases from V and 1 base from J, with 14 bases between. The length of the CDR3 is 15 residues. Germline V gene sequence: CDR1 SGHVS, CDR2 FQNEAQ. The CDR3 DNA follows: TGTGCCAGCAGCCAGAACCCGGGAGCGAACACTGAAGCTTTCTTT. It encodes CASSQNPGANTEAFF.

This chain uses TRBV7-2 with TRBJ2-5; a weak D match, TRBD1 (6 bases). The CDR3 has 14 amino acids. Trimming removed 1 base at V and 5 bases at J, with 11 bases between. Germline loops: CDR1 SGHTA, CDR2 FQGNSA. The CDR3 sequence: CASSLGGGKETQYF. CDR3 sequence (DNA): TGTGCCAGCAGCTTAGGTGGGGGCAAGGAGACCCAGTACTTC.